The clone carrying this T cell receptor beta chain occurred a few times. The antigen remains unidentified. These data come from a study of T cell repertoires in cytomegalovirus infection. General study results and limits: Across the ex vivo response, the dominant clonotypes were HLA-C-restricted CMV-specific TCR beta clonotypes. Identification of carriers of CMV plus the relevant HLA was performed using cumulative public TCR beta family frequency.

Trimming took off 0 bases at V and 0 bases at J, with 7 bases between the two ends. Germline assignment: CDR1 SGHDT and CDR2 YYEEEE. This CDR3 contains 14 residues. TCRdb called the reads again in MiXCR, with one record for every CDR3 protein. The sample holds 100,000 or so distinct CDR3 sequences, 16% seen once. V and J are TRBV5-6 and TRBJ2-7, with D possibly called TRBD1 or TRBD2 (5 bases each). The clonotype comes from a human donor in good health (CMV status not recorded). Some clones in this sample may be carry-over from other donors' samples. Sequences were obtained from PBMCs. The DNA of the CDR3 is TGTGCCAGCAGCTTGGGAGGGGACTCCTACGAGCAGTACTTC. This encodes CASSLGGDSYEQYF.